Presented here are 2 T cell receptor beta chains from one specimen sequenced in a study of radiotherapy plus CTLA-4 blockade in lung cancer (dated by TCRdb to the late 2010s). Library preparation was by the immunoSEQ multiplex PCR assay. TCRdb obtained this table from immuneACCESS and retained in-frame rearrangements with V and J assigned. These tables miss some clones; where compared with another copy, unresolved V genes account for less than half of the shortfall, and the remainder is unexplained. Here the sample has 120,000 or so clones; 85% to 90% occur a single time. The ten largest clones represent approximately 7% of the sample. The material sequenced was peripheral blood, taken from a patient treated with radiotherapy plus ipilimumab. All receptors come from a human donor with non-small cell lung cancer that progressed on radiotherapy plus ipilimumab.

In its sample, this clone was seen once. The gene calls are TRBV5-1 and TRBJ2-5, with 7 bases fitting TRBD2. This CDR3 is built from 14 residues. Trimming at V came to 5 bases and at J to 2 bases, leaving 6 bases not matched to a gene. From germline, CDR1 is SGHRS and CDR2 YFSETQ. The DNA for the CDR3 is TGCGCCAGCAGTAGCGGGCTTTCTCAAGAGACCCAGTACTTC. It translates to CASSSGLSQETQYF.

The chain has TRBV5-4 and TRBJ1-1; no clear D gene. Germline values: CDR1 SGHNT, CDR2 YYREEE (reference sequence). The CDR3 extends over 13 amino acids. V was clipped by 2 bases and J by 4 bases, with 9 bases between them. The chain's CDR3 is CASSLKVSTEAFF. Written as DNA, the CDR3 is TGTGCCAGCAGCTTAAAAGTATCCACTGAAGCTTTCTTT.